The clone carrying this T cell receptor (beta chain) has a count of ten or more. The antigen remains undetermined. This CDR3 has 16 residues. Between the trimmed V and J ends, which lost 6 bases and 1 base, there was a span of 18 bases. The time point: newly diagnosed GD, antithyroid drugs for less than 3 months. Extracted RNA from PBMCs served as the source of the TCR library. The data stem from a study of regulatory T cells in long-lasting Graves disease. General study findings and limits: Favoring TRBV28, TRBJ1-2 and TRBJ2-5 was a feature seen in persistent disease.

Arm-PCR of CDR3 regions and iRepertoire HTBI primers were the basis on which TCR beta libraries were built. TCRdb fed the multiplex PCR reads into MiXCR, producing one record per CDR3 protein. The sample lists a few hundred thousand distinct CDR3 sequences; 18% were seen once. These same data were also listed under a study on T cells in Graves' hyperthyroidism and ophthalmopathy.

Sample: peripheral blood mononuclear cells (PBMCs), taken at new diagnosis, from a patient treated with antithyroid drugs. The chain uses TRBV12-3 or TRBV12-4 and TRBJ2-5; D perhaps matches TRBD1 (6 bases). The sequence was obtained from a woman in her 30s with Graves disease. The CDR3 region has the DNA TGTGCCAGCAGGCCAGGAGGAGCAGGGGCCCAAGAGACCCAGTACTTC. It is translated as CASRPGGAGAQETQYF.